Listed here are 3 T cell receptor beta chains from one sample, sequenced in a study of control samples from healthy donors and cancer patients. The method was immunoSEQ multiplex PCR; TCRdb's version includes in-frame clones alone and lacks a portion of them. Of about 86,000 clones listed, approximately 93% are singletons. The specimen was blood. These receptors originate from a woman between 25 and 40 years old in good health.

The rearrangement uses TRBV19 and TRBJ1-3; D remains ambiguous. Between the trimmed V and J ends, which lost 4 bases and 0 bases, there was a span of 7 bases. Germline V gene lookup returns CDR1 LNHDA and CDR2 SQIVND (reference sequence). This CDR3 has 14 residues. CDR3 bases: TGTGCCAGTAGTACAGGAAACTCTGGAAACACCATATATTTT. Translated, it gives CASSTGNSGNTIYF.

The rearrangement joins TRBV11-3 to TRBJ2-6; D is unresolved. The germline V gene has CDR1 SGHNT and CDR2 YENEEA. This CDR3 comprises 18 residues. Trimming cost V 3 bases and J 2 bases, with 17 bases left between them. The CDR3 protein is CASSFLDPYVPGANVLTF. CDR3 nucleotides: TGTGCCAGCAGCTTCTTAGACCCTTACGTGCCTGGGGCCAACGTCCTGACTTTC.

This clone showed up just once. The chain carries TRBV18 and TRBJ1-4; D gene unclear. CDR3 length: 15 residues. Trimming cost V 1 base and J 6 bases, with 12 bases left between them. Germline V gene lookup returns CDR1 KGHSH and CDR2 LQKENI. CDR3 protein: CASSPRDRGDEKLFF. The CDR3 nucleotides are TGTGCCAGCTCACCACGGGATCGGGGAGATGAAAAACTGTTTTTT.